The T cell receptor beta chain under discussion was sequenced for a study of prognosis after radiotherapy for stage I lung cancer. Study context: Aged roughly 50 to 84 years, with a median of approximately 71 years, the patients were about a dozen men and five or six women. Study-level findings and limits: Median unique TCR clones dropped from roughly 10,000 to 7,000 after stereotactic body radiation therapy.

For this clonotype: Its target is unknown.

Two rounds of multiplex PCR amplified TCR beta CDR3 from genomic DNA. For every TRBV and TRBJ gene, a specific primer was used in first-round PCR. Each CDR3 protein is one row after TCRdb ran MiXCR on the multiplex PCR reads. The sample yields some 35,000 distinct CDR3 sequences, about 32% seen once. Roughly 6.2 milliliters of peripheral blood were drawn at each of two time points. The J segment lost 4 bases and the V segment lost 5 bases, leaving 11 bases of the junction unmatched. The CDR3 spans 16 residues. Per the germline V gene, CDR1 is SQVTM and CDR2 is ANQGSEA. The gene calls are TRBV29-1 and TRBJ2-2, with TRBD1 identical over 9 bases. The sequencing used PBMCs, collected before or after stereotactic body radiation therapy (not recorded which). This TCR was recovered from a donor aged 50 or older with non-small cell lung cancer. For the CDR3, the DNA is TGCAGCGTTCGCCGCGGGACAGGGATGGGCACCGGGGAGCTGTTTTTT. Its protein is CSVRRGTGMGTGELFF.